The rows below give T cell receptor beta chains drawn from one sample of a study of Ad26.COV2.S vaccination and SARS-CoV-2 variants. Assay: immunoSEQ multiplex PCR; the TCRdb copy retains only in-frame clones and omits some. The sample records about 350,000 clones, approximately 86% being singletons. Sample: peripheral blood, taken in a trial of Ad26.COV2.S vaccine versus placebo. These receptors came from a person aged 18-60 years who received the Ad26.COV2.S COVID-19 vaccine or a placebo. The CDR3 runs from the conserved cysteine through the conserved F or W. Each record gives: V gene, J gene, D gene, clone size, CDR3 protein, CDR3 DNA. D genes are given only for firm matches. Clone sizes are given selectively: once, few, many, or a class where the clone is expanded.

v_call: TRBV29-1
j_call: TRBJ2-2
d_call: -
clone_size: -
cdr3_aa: CSGGGDSNTGELFF
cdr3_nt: TGCAGTGGAGGCGGGGACTCGAACACCGGGGAGCTGTTTTTT

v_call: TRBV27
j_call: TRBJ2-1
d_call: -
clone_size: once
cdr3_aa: CASGYRGEQFF
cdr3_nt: TGTGCCAGCGGGTATAGGGGTGAGCAGTTCTTC

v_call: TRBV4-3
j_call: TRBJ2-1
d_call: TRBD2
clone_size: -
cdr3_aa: CASSQWGGSSYNEQFF
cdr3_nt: TGCGCCAGCAGCCAATGGGGCGGGAGCTCCTACAATGAGCAGTTCTTC

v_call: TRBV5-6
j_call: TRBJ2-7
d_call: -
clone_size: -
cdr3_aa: CASSLYEEQYF
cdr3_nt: TGTGCCAGCAGCTTGTACGAGGAGCAGTACTTC

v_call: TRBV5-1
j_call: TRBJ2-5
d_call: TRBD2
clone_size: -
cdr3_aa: CASSLWASGKPGIETQYF
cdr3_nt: TGCGCCAGCAGCTTGTGGGCTAGCGGGAAGCCGGGGATCGAGACCCAGTACTTC

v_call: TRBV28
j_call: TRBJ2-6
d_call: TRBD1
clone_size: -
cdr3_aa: CAGAATGASSGANVLTF
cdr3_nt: TGTGCCGGGGCCGCGACAGGGGCGAGCTCTGGGGCCAACGTCCTGACTTTC

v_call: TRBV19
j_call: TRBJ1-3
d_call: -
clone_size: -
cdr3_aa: CASFSGNTIYF
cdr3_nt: TGTGCCAGTTTCTCTGGAAACACCATATATTTT

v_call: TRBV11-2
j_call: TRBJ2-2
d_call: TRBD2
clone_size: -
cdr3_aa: CASSFAGGRTGELFF
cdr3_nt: TGTGCCAGCAGCTTCGCCGGGGGGAGGACCGGGGAGCTGTTTTTT

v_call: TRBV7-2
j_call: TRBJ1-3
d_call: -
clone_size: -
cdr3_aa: CASSPRELPGNTIYF
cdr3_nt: TGTGCCAGCAGCCCCAGGGAATTGCCAGGAAACACCATATATTTT

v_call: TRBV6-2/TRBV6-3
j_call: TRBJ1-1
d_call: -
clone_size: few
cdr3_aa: CASSQPGGMNTEAFF
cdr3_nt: TGTGCCAGCAGCCAGCCGGGGGGCATGAACACTGAAGCTTTCTTT

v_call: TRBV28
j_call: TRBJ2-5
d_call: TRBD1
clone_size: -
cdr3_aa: CASTTGSGETQYF
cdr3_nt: TGTGCCAGCACGACAGGGTCGGGGGAGACCCAGTACTTC

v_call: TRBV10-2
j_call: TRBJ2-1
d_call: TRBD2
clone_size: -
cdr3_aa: CASSEYGGSYNEQFF
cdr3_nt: TGCGCCAGCAGTGAGTACGGGGGGTCTTACAATGAGCAGTTCTTC

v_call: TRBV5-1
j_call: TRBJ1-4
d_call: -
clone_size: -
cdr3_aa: CASSQGRYNEKLFF
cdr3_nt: TGCGCCAGCAGCCAGGGACGGTATAATGAAAAACTGTTTTTT

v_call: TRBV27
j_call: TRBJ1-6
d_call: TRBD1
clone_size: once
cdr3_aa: CASSPGTGWNSPLHF
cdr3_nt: TGTGCCAGCAGTCCCGGGACAGGGTGGAATTCACCCCTCCACTTT

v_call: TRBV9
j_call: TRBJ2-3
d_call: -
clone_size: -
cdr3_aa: CASSVAATPQYTQYF
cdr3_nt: TGTGCCAGCAGCGTAGCAGCCACACCACAATATACGCAGTATTTT

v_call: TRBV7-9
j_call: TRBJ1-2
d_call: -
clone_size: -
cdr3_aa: CASSNRAGYGYTF
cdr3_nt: TGTGCCAGCAGCAACAGGGCAGGCTATGGCTACACCTTC

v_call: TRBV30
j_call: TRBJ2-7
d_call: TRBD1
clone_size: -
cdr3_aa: CAGEIQGVYEQYF
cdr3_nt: TGTGCCGGGGAGATTCAGGGGGTGTACGAGCAGTACTTC

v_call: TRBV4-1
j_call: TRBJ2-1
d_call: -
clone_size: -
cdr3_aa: CASSPGGNEQFF
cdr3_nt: TGCGCCAGCAGCCCAGGTGGGAATGAGCAGTTCTTC

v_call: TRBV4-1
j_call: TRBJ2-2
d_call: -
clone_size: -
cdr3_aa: CASSQDAGVVLFF
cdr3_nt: TGCGCCAGCAGCCAAGATGCAGGGGTCGTGCTGTTTTTT

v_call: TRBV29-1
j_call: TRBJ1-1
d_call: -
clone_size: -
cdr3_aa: CSVEGWIRGGTEAFF
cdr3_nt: TGCAGCGTTGAAGGGTGGATCAGAGGAGGGACTGAAGCTTTCTTT